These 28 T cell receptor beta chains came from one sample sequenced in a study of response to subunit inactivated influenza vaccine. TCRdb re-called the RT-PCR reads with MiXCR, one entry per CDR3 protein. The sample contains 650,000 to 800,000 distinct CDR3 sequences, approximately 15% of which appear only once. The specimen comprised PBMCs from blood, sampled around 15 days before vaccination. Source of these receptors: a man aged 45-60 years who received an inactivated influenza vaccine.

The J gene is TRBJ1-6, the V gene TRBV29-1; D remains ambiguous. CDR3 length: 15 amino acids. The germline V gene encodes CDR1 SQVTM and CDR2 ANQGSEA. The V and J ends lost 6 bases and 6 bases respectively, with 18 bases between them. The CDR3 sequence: CSVRAGGLSNSPLHF. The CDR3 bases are TGCAGCGTGCGGGCCGGCGGGTTGTCTAATTCACCCCTCCACTTT.

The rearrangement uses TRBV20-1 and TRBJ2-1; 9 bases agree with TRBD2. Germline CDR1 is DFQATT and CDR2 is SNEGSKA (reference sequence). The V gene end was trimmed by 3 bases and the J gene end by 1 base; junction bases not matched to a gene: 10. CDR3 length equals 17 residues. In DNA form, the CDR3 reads TGCAGTGCTAGTGTTGGCCTTAGCGGGAGATCCTACAATGAGCAGTTCTTC. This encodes CSASVGLSGRSYNEQFF.

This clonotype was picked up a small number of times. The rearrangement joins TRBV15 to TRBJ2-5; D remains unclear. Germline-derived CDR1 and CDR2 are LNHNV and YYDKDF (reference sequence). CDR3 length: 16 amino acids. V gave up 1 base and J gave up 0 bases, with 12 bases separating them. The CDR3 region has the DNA TGTGCCACCAGCAGAGTCCCCCCACTGTACCAAGAGACCCAGTACTTC. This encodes CATSRVPPLYQETQYF.

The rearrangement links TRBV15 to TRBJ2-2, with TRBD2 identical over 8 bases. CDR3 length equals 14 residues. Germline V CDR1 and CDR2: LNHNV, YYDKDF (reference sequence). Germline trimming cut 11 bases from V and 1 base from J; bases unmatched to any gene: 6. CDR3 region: CAVAAGGNTGELFF. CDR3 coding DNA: TGTGCCGTCGCCGCGGGAGGGAACACCGGGGAGCTGTTTTTT.

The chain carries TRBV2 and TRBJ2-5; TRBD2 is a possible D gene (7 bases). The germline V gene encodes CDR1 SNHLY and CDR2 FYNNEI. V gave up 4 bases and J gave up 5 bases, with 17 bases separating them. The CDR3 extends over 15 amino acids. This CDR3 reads CASSAVDKGGETQYF. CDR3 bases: TGTGCCAGCAGTGCGGTGGACAAGGGGGGGGAGACCCAGTACTTC.

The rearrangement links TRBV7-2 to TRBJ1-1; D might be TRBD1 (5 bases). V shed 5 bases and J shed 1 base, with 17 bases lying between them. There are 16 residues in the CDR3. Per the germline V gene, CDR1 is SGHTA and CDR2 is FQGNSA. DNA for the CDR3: TGTGCCAGCAGCATCGAATCAGGGTTTGGGAACACTGAAGCTTTCTTT. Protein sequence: CASSIESGFGNTEAFF.

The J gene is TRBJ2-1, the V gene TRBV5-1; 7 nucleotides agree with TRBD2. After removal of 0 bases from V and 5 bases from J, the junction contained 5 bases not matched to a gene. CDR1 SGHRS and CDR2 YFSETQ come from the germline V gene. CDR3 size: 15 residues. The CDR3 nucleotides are TGCGCCAGCAGCTTGGCCGGGAGGAAAGACAATGAGCAGTTCTTC. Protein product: CASSLAGRKDNEQFF.

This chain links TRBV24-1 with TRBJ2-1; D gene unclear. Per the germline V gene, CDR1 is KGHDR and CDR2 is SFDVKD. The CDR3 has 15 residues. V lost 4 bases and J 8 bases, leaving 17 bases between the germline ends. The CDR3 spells CATSDPGPRTDEQFF. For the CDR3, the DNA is TGTGCCACCAGTGACCCCGGGCCCAGGACGGATGAGCAGTTCTTC.

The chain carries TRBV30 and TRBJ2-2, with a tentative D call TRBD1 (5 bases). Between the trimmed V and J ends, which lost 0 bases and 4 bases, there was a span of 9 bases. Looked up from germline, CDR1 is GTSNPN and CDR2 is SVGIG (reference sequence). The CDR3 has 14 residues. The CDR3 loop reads CAWSVWGATGELFF. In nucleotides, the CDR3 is TGTGCCTGGAGTGTCTGGGGCGCCACCGGGGAGCTGTTTTTT.

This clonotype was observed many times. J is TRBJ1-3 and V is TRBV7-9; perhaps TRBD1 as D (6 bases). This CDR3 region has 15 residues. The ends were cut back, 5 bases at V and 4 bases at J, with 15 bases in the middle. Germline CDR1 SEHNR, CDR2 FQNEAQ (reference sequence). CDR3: CASSGDTLGGNTIYF. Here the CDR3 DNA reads TGTGCCAGCAGCGGGGACACATTAGGGGGAAACACCATATATTTT.

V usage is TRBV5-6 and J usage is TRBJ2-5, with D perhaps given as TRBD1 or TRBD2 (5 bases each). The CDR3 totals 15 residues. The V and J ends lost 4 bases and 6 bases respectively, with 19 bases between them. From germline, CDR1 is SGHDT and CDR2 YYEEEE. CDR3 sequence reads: CASSVGTESYQTQYF. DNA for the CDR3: TGTGCCAGCAGCGTTGGGACCGAGAGTTACCAGACCCAGTACTTC.

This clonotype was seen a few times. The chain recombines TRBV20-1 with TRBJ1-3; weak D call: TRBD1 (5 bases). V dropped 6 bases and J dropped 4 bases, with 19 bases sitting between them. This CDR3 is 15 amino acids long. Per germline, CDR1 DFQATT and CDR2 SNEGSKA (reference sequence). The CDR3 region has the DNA TGCAGTGCGGAAGACAGCGGAGGACCCGGAAACACCATATATTTT. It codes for CSAEDSGGPGNTIYF.

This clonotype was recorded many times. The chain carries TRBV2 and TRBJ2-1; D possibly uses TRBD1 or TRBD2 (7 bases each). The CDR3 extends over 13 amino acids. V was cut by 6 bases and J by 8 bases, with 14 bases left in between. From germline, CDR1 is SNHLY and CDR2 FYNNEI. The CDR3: CASRIQGRDEQFF. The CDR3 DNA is TGTGCCAGCAGAATACAGGGGAGGGATGAGCAGTTCTTC.

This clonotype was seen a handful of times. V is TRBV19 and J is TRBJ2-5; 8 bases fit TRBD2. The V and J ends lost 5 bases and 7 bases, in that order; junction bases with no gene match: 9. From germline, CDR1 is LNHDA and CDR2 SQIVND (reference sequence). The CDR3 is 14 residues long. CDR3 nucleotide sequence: TGTGCCAGTAGTGGACTAGCCGGTGGTGGGACCCAGTACTTC. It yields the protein CASSGLAGGGTQYF.

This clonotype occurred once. The CDR3 is CSAPDLAVGGGPNNEQFF. CDR3 sequence (DNA): TGCAGTGCTCCCGACCTCGCCGTGGGCGGGGGCCCCAACAATGAGCAGTTCTTC. The chain has TRBV20-1 and TRBJ2-1, with TRBD2 as a possible D gene (7 bases). The CDR3 contains 18 residues. With 5 bases removed from V and 5 bases from J, the gap between germline ends came to 28 bases. Germline V gives CDR1 DFQATT, CDR2 SNEGSKA (reference sequence).

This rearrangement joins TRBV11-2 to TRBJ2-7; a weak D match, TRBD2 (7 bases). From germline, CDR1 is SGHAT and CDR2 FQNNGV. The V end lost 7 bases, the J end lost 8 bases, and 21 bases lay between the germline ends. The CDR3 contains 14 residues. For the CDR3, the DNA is TGTGCCAGCAAAGTGGCGGGGGCCCTTCCAAAGCAGTACTTC. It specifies CASKVAGALPKQYF.

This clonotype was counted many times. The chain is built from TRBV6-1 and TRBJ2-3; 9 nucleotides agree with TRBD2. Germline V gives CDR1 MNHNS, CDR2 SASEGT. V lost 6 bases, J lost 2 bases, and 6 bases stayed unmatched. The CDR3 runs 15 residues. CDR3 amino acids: CASSWTSDNTDTQYF. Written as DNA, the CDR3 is TGTGCCAGCAGCTGGACTAGCGATAACACAGATACGCAGTATTTT.

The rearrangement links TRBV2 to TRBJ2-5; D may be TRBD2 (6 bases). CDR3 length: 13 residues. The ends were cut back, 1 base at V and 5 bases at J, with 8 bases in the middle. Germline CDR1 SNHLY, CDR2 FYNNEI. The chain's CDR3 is CASSEGLEETQYF. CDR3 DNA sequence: TGTGCCAGCAGTGAAGGACTAGAGGAGACCCAGTACTTC. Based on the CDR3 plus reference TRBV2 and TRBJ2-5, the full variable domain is EPEVTQTPSHQVTQMGQEVILRCVPISNHLYFYWYRQILGQKVEFLVSFYNNEISEKSEIFDDQFSVERPDGSNFTLKIRSTKLEDSAMYFCASSEGLEETQYFGPGTRLLVL.

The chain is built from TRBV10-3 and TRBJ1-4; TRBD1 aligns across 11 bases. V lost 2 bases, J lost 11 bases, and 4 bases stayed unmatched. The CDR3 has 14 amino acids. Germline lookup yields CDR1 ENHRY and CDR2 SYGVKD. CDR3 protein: CAISEPRDRGKLFF. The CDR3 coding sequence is TGTGCCATCAGTGAGCCACGGGACAGGGGGAAACTGTTTTTT.

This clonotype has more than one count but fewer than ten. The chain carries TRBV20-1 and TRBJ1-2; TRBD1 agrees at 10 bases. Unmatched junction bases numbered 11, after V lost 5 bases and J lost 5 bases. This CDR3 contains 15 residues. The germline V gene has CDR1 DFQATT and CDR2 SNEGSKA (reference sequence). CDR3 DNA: TGCAGTGCTCGTCCCGGGACAGGGGAAGGTTATGGCTACACCTTC. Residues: CSARPGTGEGYGYTF.

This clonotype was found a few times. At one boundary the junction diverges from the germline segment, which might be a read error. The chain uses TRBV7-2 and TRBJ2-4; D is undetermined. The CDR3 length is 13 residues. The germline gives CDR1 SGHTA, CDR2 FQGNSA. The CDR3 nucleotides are TGTGCCAGCAGCTTAGGGGCCAGAAACATTCAGTACTTC. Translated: CASSLGARNIQYF.

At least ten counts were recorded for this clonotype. In DNA, the CDR3 is TGTGCCAGCAGTTTATCGAAAGGGATAAGCTCCTATAATTCACCCCTCCACTTT. Amino acid sequence: CASSLSKGISSYNSPLHF. V is TRBV27 and J is TRBJ1-6; D call uncertain. The length of the CDR3 is 18 residues. V lost 0 bases and J lost 0, with 12 bases in between. CDR1 and CDR2 (germline): MNHEY, SMNVEV (reference sequence).

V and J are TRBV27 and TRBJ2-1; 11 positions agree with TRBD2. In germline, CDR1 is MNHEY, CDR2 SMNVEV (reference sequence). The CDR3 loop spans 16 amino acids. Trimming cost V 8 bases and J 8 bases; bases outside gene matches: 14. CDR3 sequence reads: CASHELAGGPVYEQFF. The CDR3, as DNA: TGTGCCAGCCACGAGTTAGCGGGAGGGCCTGTATATGAGCAGTTCTTC.

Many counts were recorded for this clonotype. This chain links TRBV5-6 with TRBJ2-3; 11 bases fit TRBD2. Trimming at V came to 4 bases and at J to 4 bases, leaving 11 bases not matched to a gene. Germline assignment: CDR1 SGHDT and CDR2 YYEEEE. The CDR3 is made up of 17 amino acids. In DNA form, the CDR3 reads TGTGCCAGCAGCCCCCCACTAGCGGGAGTTCGGGCAGATACGCAGTATTTT. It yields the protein CASSPPLAGVRADTQYF.

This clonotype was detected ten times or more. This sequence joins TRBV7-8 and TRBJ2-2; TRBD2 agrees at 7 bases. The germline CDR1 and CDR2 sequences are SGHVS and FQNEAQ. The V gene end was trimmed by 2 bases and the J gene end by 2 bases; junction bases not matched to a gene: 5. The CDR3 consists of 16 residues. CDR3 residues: CASSLLASGNTGELFF. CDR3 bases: TGTGCCAGCAGCTTACTGGCTAGCGGAAACACCGGGGAGCTGTTTTTT.

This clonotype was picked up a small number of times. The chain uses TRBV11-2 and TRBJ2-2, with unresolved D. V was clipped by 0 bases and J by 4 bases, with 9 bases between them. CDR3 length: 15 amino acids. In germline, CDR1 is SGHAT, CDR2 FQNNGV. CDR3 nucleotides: TGTGCCAGCAGCTTAGAAGGGCAGTTCACCGGGGAGCTGTTTTTT. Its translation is CASSLEGQFTGELFF. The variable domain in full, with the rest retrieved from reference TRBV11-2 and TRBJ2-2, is EAGVAQSPRYKIIEKRQSVAFWCNPISGHATLYWYQQILGQGPKLLIQFQNNGVVDDSQLPKDRFSAERLKGVDSTLKIQPAKLEDSAVYLCASSLEGQFTGELFFGEGSRLTVL.

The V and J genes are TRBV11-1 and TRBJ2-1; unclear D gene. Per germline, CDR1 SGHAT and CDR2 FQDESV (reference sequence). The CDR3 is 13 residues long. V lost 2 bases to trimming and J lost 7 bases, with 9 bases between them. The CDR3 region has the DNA TGTGCCAGCAGCTTATTCGGGCTAAATGAGCAGTTCTTC. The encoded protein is CASSLFGLNEQFF.

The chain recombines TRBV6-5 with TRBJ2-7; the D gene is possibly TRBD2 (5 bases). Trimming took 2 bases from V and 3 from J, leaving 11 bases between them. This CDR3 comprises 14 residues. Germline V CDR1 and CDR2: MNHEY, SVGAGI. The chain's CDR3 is CASSYVGVDYEQYF. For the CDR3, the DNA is TGTGCCAGCAGTTACGTGGGAGTGGACTACGAGCAGTACTTC.